This TCR beta chain was found in a study of cytomegalovirus exposure and HLA in healthy donors. Notes on the study in general: Presence/absence analyses assumed roughly uniform sequencing depth across donors. Most sequenced TCRs were rare (though some public TCRs occurred in many donors).

As regards this clone: The antigen is undetermined.

V shed 6 bases, J shed 9 bases, and the junction held 17 bases outside the gene matches. The germline V gene has CDR1 SQVTM and CDR2 ANQGSEA. This CDR3 is 15 amino acids long. The study ran its PCR with 60 Vbeta and 13 Jbeta primers. Here immunoSEQ multiplex PCR was the method, and the copy in TCRdb shows in-frame clones only, minus some. The repertoire holds roughly 120,000 clones, 74% seen once, with around 3.9% in the top ten. The sequenced sample consisted of PBMCs. The chain couples TRBV29-1 to TRBJ2-3, with 8 bases aligning to TRBD2. The source of this sequence is a woman aged 45 to 65 in good health and CMV-seropositive. The CDR3 sequence is CSVVAGHDIRWTQYF. The CDR3 DNA reads as TGCAGCGTGGTAGCGGGACATGATATCAGGTGGACGCAGTATTTT.